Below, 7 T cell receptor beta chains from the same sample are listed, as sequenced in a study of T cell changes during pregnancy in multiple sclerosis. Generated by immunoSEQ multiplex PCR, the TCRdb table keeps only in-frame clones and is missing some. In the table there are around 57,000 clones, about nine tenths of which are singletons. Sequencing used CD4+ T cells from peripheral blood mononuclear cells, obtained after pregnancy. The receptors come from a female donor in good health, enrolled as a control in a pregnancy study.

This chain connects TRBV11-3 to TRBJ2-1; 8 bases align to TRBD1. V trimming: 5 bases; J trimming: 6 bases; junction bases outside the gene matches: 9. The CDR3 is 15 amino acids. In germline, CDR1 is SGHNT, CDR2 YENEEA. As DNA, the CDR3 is TGTGCCAGCAGCCCATCAGGGGGCTCCCGCAATGAGCAGTTCTTC. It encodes CASSPSGGSRNEQFF.

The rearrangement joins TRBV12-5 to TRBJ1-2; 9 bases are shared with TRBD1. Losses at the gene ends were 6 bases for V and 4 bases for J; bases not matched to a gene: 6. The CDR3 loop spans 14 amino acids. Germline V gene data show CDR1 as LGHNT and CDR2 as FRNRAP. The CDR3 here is CASGLQTGGYGYTF. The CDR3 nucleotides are TGTGCTAGTGGCCTCCAGACAGGGGGCTATGGCTACACCTTC.

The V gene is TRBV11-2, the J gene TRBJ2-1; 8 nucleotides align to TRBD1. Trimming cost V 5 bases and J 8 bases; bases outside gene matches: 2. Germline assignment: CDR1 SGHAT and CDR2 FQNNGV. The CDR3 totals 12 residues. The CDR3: CASSRQGYEQFF. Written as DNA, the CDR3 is TGTGCCAGCAGCCGACAGGGGTATGAGCAGTTCTTC.

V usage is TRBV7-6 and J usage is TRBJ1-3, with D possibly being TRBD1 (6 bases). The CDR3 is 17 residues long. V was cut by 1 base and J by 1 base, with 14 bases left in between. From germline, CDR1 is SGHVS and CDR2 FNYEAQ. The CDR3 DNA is TGTGCCAGCAGCTTAGTTGTGTGGCAGGGGTCTGGAAACACCATATATTTT. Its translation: CASSLVVWQGSGNTIYF.

CDR3 nucleotide sequence: TGCGCCAGCAGCCCCGGCGGCAATAGCAATCAGCCCCAGCATTTT. This sequence encodes CASSPGGNSNQPQHF. The chain combines TRBV5-1 with TRBJ1-5; unclear D gene. The CDR3 is 15 amino acids. CDR1 is SGHRS and CDR2 is YFSETQ in the germline V gene. With 4 bases removed from V and 0 bases from J, the gap between germline ends came to 11 bases.

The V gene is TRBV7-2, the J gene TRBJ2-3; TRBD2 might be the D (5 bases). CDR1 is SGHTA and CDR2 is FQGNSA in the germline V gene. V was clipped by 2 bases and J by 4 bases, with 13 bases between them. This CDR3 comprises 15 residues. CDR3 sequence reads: CASSLRRGSADTQYF. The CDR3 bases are TGTGCCAGCAGCTTACGGCGAGGGTCTGCAGATACGCAGTATTTT.

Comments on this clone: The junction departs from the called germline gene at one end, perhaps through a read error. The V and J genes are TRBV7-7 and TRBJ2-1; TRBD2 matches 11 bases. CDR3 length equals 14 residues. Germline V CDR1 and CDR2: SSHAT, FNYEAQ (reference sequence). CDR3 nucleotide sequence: TGTGCTAGCAGCCCTAGCGGGGGGTACAATGAGCAGTTCTTC. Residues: CASSPSGGYNEQFF.